This T cell receptor beta chain was identified in a study of blood T cell repertoires in COVID-19. Repertoires were generated with immunoSEQ multiplex PCR, while TCRdb's copy carries only in-frame clones and drops some. In the table there are 85,000 to 100,000 clones, almost 90% of which are singletons. This CDR3 has 14 amino acids. Per germline, CDR1 SGHTA and CDR2 FQGNSA. Losses at the gene ends were 5 bases for V and 10 bases for J; bases not matched to a gene: 9. The rearrangement joins TRBV7-2 to TRBJ2-2, with 8 bases that match TRBD2. The material sequenced was peripheral blood. The clonotype was recovered from a man in his forties or fifties with COVID-19, enrolled during active disease. The CDR3 loop reads CASSPGLVYPELFF. The CDR3 nucleotides are TGTGCCAGCAGCCCGGGACTAGTCTACCCGGAGCTGTTTTTT.